This TCR beta chain was observed in a study of T-cell reconstitution after alpha-beta-depleted transplantation in children (dated by TCRdb to about 2016). Describing the broader study: The study quantitatively tracked T-cell immune reconstitution after TCRalphabeta/CD19-depleted allogeneic hematopoietic cell transplantation in children using TCR repertoire profiling.

This clonotype was observed many times. Its antigen is currently not known. No qualities accompany the bases; no much larger clone lies one base away. What the study reported, not specific to this receptor: The high TCRbeta diversity at day 60 in some patients was ascribed to recipient T cells and intrathymic progenitors that had survived conditioning. Hyperexpanded clone frequencies declined over subsequent months; after one year, T-cell counts and TCRbeta diversity were mostly attributed to newly produced T cells. Apparently early alphabetaT-cell count recovery about two months after transplant reportedly relied on only several hundred rapidly expanded clones derived from non-depleted graft cells.

Library method: PCR. Sequencing took place on an Illumina HiSeq 2500. To normalize quantification of the TCRbeta repertoire, the TCR libraries were built with molecular barcoding that relied on unique molecular identifiers. TCRdb reran the public reads through fastp at Q25 and MiXCR, keeping productive beta chains. Each CDR3 protein gets just one entry, which takes the most common genes and DNA from the rows behind it. The sample contains around 960,000 distinct CDR3 sequences, about 26% of them found a single time. The ten most abundant clones make up over 25% of the sample. Read against the paper, the sample's treatment or condition label means: allogeneic hematopoietic cell transplantation with graft depleted of TCRalphabeta T cells and CD19 B cells. The transplant recipients were children given TCRalphabeta/CD19-depleted allogeneic hematopoietic cell grafts. The CDR3 goes from the cysteine to the phenylalanine over 15 residues. Just CDR3 DNA is preserved here, 45 bases in frame from base 1. The germline V gene (reference sequence) supplies CDR1 SEHNR and CDR2 FQNEAQ. From V the trimming removes 5 bases and from J it removes 2 bases, while the gene matches leave 8 bases of the junction unaccounted for.

The sequence was obtained from a boy younger than two who had a stem cell transplant for SCID, so the T cells may come from the graft donor. This specimen was PBMCs, mostly from graft donor cells, taken 360 days after TCRalphabeta/CD19-depleted stem cell transplant. The rearranged chain carries TRBV7-9 and TRBJ2-5, with 7 central nucleotides matching TRBD2. Here is the DNA: TGTGCCAGCAGCAGTAGACTAGCCGGGCAAGAGACCCAGTACTTC. It encodes CASSSRLAGQETQYF.